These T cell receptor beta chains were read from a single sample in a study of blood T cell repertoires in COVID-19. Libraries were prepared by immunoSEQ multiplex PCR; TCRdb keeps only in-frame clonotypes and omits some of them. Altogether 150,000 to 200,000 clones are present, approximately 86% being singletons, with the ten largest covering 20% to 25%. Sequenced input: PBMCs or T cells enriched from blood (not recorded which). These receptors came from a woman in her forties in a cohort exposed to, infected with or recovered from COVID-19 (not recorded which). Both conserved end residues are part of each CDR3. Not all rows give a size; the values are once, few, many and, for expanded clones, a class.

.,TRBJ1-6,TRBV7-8,CASSSTGVDSYNSPLHF
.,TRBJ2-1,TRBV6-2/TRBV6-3,CASSSLPPGTSGTTYNEQFF
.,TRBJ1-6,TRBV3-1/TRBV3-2,CASSHPGTDGSPLHF
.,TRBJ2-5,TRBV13,CASSSAGTRKETQYF
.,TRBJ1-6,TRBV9,CASSDSRGSPLHF
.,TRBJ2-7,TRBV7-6,CASSSLTSQSSYEQYF
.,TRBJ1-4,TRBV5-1,CASSGGTSLEKLFF
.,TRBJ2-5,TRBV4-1,CASSRTRGTETQYF
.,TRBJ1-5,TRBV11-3,CAASDSYSNQPQHF
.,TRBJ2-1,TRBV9,CASSEGDEQFF
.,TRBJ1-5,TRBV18,CASSPNRVDQPQHF
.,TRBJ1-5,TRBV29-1,CSVADRGNQPQHF
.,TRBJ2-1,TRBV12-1,CASSSSGGGYNEQFF
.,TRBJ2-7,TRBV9,CASSAQLGTSPTYEQYF
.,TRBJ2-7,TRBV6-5,CASSYDFYEQYF
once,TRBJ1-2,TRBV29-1,CSVEEDRVPFYGYTF
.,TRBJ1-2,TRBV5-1,CASSGRTGRDYGYTF
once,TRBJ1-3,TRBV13,CASSLRQSGNTIYF
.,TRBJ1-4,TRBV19,CASSIEKEPSQTGKLFF
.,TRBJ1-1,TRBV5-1,CASSLGTERNEAFF
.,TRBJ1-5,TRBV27,CASSFLAGGLLQPQHF
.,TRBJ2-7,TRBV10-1,CASSLNRGYEQYF
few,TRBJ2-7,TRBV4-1,CASSHYRDRTTYEQYF
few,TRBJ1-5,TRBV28,CASRTGDQPQHF
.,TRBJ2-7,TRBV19,CASSIAGQAYEQYF
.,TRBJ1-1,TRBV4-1,CASSQGGEGTEAFF
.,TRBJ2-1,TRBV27,CASSRGYNEQFF
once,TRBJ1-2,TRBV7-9,CASSGRGRSYGYTF
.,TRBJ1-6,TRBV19,CASRSRGVGSPLHF
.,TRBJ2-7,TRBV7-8,CASSPSPHTRGYEQYF
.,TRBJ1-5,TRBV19,CASSLTGSNQPQHF
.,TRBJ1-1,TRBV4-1,CASSHRRGRPDTEAFF
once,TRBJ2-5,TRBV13,CASSRGPGGQETQYF
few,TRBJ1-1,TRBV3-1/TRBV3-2,CASSHTGGTEAFF
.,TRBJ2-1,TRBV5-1,CASSPGLAGHSSYNEQFF
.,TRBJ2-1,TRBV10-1,CASSVPRLASTYNEQFF
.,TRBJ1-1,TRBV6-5,CASLPQRGEAFF
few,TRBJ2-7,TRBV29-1,CSVVGQGGTYEQYF
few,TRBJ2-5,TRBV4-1,CASSTGDQNQETQYF
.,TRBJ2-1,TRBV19,CASSSLTSGWNYNEQFF
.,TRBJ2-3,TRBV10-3,CAISEPGTFTDTQYF
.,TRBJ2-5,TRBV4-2,CASSPGVQGPSSHGTQYF
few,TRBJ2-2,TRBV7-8,CASSSRSGTVTGELFF
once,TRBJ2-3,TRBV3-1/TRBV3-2,CASSQDYDEAGLTDTQYF
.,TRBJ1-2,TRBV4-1,CASSHPRGQERHGYTF
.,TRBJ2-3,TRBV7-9,CASSLGGTGYTDTQYF
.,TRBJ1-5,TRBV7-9,CASSLGSDNQPQHF
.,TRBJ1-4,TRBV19,CASSIVDRDKEKLFF
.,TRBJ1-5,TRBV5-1,CASSLGGGQPQHF
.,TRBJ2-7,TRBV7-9,CASSPWTGVAYEQYF
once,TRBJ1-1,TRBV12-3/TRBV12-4,CASSLMGSTEAFF
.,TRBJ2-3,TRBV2,CASTSGTSTDTQYF
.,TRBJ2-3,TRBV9,CASSVETSTDTQYF